Each of the 4 T cell receptor beta chains below was sequenced from the same sample in a study of long-term antiretroviral therapy in people with HIV. An immunoSEQ assay, version v3.0, was performed at survey level. The table came from immunoSEQ multiplex PCR; TCRdb's copy has only in-frame clones and leaves some out. The sample carries approximately 36,000 clones, over 75% recorded once. The sample was unsorted PBMCs, taken 0.6 years after starting antiretroviral therapy. The receptors originated from a man aged 18 to 29 with HIV.

V gene TRBV6-5 combines with J gene TRBJ2-2; D remains ambiguous. The CDR3 contains 14 residues. Per the germline V gene, CDR1 is MNHEY and CDR2 is SVGAGI. Deletions cut 6 bases from V and 7 bases from J, with 15 bases between. This CDR3 reads CASSLSIGGGELFF. The CDR3 DNA reads TGTGCCAGCAGCCTCTCTATCGGCGGCGGGGAGCTGTTTTTT.

V usage is TRBV28 and J usage is TRBJ2-7; TRBD1 or TRBD2 may be the D gene (5 bases each). Germline lookup yields CDR1 MDHEN and CDR2 SYDVKM. The CDR3 is made up of 16 amino acids. The V end was cut by 6 bases, the J end by 0 bases, with 18 bases between. The CDR3 DNA is TGTGCCAGCAGCCTAGGCCGGGGCGCCGTCTCCTACGAGCAGTACTTC. Its protein product is CASSLGRGAVSYEQYF.

The genes are TRBV7-9 and TRBJ1-5, with a possible D match to TRBD1 (6 bases). Trimming shortened V by 4 bases and J by 3 bases, and 19 bases separated the two germline ends. This CDR3 region has 17 residues. Germline V CDR1 and CDR2: SEHNR, FQNEAQ (reference sequence). CDR3 loop: CASSSPETDSYNQPQHF. As DNA, the CDR3 is TGTGCCAGCAGCTCACCCGAGACGGACAGTTACAATCAGCCCCAGCATTTT.

The chain is built from TRBV6-5 and TRBJ1-1; the D is unclear. Germline loops: CDR1 MNHEY, CDR2 SVGAGI. This CDR3 has 14 amino acids. Deletions cut 5 bases from V and 0 bases from J, with 10 bases between. The CDR3 loop is CASSPGSLNTEAFF. The CDR3 DNA reads TGTGCCAGCAGTCCCGGATCCTTGAACACTGAAGCTTTCTTT.